This T cell receptor beta chain originates from a study of T cell responses to AZD1222 COVID-19 vaccine. As for this clone: What it binds is not known.

The protocol was immunoSEQ multiplex PCR, while the TCRdb copy is restricted to in-frame clones and leaves out a portion. The sample lists some 100,000 clones, roughly nine tenths occurring once. Germline loops: CDR1 SGHKS, CDR2 YYEKEE (reference sequence). The CDR3 extends over 17 amino acids. Trimming took 3 bases from V and 0 from J, leaving 16 bases between them. Findings of the study overall: Only 5 or 6 people who got AZD1222 tested seropositive at baseline. Repertoire sampling was restricted to post-peak T cell response timepoints. Clonal diversity was possibly underestimated; the donors were predominantly white British and more often female.

Sequencing used peripheral blood, obtained 28 days after the second AZD1222 dose. The TCR originated in an adult who received the AZD1222 COVID-19 vaccine. V is TRBV5-5 and J is TRBJ1-5; possible D gene TRBD1, 6 bases. The chain's CDR3 is CASSYIGGLISNQPQHF. CDR3 coding DNA: TGTGCCAGCAGCTACATAGGGGGACTAATTAGCAATCAGCCCCAGCATTTT.